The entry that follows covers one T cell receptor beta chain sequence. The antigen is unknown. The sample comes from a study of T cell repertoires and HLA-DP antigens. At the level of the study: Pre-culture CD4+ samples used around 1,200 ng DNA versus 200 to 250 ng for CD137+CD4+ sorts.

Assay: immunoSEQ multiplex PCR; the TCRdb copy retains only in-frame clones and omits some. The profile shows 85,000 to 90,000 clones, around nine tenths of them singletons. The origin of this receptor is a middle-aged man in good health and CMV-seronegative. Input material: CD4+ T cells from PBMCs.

CDR3 region: CAWSQAEEGYTF. CDR3 coding DNA: TGTGCCTGGAGCCAGGCAGAAGAGGGCTACACCTTC. This chain connects TRBV30 to TRBJ1-2; D remains unclear. Germline V gene lookup returns CDR1 GTSNPN and CDR2 SVGIG (reference sequence). V shed 3 bases and J shed 8 bases, with 13 bases lying between them. This CDR3 spans 12 amino acids.